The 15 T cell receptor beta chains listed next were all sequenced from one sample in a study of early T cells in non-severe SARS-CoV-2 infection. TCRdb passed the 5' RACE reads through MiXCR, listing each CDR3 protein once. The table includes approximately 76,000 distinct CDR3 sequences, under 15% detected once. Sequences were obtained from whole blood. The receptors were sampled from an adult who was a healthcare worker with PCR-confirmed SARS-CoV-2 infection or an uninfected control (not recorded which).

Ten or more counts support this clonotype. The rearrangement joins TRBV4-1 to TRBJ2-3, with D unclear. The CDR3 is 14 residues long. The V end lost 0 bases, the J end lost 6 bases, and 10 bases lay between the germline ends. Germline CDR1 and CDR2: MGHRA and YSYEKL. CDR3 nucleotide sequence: TGCGCCAGCAGCCAAGATAGGGTAGGGGATACGCAGTATTTT. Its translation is CASSQDRVGDTQYF.

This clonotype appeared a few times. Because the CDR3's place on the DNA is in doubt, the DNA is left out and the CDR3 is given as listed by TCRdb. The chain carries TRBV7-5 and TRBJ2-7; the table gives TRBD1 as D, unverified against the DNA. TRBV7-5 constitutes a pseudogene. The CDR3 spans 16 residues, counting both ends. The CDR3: CISVPEIQGTAGEQYF.

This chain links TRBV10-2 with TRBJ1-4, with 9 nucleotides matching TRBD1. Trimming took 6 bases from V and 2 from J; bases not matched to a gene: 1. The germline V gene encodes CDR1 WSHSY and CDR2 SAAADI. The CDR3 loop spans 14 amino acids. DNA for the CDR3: TGCGCCAGCAGGGGACAGGGCACTAATGAAAAACTGTTTTTT. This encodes CASRGQGTNEKLFF.

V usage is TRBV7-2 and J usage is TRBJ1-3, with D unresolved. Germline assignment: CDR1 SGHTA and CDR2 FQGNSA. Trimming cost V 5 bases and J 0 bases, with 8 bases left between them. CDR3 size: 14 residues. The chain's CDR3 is CASSPGFSGNTIYF. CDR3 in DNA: TGTGCCAGCAGCCCCGGGTTCTCTGGAAACACCATATATTTT.

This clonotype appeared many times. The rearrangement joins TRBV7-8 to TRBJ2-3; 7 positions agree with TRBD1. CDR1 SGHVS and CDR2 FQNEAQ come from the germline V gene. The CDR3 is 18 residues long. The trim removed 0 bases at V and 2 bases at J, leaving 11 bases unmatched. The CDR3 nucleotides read TGTGCCAGCAGCTTAGCGAAACCCAGCGGACAGGCCACAGATACGCAGTATTTT. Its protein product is CASSLAKPSGQATDTQYF.

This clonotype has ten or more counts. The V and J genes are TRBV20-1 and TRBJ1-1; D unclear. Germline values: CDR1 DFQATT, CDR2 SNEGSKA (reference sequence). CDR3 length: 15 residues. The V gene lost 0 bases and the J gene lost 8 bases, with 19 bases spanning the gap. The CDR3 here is CSARDTSGSWTEAFF. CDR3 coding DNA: TGCAGTGCTAGAGACACATCTGGCAGCTGGACGGAAGCTTTCTTT.

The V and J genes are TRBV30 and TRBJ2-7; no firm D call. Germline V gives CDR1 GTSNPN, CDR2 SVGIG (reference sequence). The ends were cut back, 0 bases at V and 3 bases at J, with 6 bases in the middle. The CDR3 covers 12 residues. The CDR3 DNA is TGTGCCTGGAGTGTATGGAGCTACGAGCAGTACTTC. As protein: CAWSVWSYEQYF.

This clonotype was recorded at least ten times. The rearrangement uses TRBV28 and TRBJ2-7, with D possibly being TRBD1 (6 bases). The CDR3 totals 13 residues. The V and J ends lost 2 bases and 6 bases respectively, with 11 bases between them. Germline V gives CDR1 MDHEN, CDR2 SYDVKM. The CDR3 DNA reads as TGTGCCAGCAGTTTAAGGGGGTCAGTCGAGCAGTACTTC. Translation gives CASSLRGSVEQYF.

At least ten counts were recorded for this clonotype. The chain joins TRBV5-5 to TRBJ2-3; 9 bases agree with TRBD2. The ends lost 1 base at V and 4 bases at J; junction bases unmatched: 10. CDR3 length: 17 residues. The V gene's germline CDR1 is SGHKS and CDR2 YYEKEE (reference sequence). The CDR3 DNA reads TGTGCCAGCAGCTTGCTGGGTAGCGGGGGAGCAGCAGATACGCAGTATTTT. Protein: CASSLLGSGGAADTQYF.

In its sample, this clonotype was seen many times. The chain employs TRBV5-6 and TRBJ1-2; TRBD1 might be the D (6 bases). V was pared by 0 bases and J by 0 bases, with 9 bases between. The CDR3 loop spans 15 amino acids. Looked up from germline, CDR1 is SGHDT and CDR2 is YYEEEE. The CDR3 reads CASSLGTVPNYGYTF. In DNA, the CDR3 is TGTGCCAGCAGCTTGGGGACAGTTCCTAACTATGGCTACACCTTC.

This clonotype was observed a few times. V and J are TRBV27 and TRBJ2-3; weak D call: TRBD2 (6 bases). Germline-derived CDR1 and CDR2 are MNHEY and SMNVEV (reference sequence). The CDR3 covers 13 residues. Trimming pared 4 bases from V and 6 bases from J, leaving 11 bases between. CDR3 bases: TGTGCCAGCAGTTCCCGGGGACTTGATACGCAGTATTTT. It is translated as CASSSRGLDTQYF.

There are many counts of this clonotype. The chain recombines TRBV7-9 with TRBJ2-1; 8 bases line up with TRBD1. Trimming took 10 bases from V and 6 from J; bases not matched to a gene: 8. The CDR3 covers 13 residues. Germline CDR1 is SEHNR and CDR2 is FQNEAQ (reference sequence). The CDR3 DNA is TGTGCCACAGGACAGGGCGTTTCCAATGAGCAGTTCTTC. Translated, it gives CATGQGVSNEQFF.

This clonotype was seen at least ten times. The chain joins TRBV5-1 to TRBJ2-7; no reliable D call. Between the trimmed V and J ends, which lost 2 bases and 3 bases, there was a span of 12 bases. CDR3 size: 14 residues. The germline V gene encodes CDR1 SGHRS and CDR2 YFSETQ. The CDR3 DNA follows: TGCGCCAGCAGCTTCAGATTCGGCGTCTACGAGCAGTACTTC. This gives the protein CASSFRFGVYEQYF.

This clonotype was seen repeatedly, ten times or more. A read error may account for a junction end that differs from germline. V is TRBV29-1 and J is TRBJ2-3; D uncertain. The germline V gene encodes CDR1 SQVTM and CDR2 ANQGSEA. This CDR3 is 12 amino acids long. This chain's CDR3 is CSFERDTDTQYF. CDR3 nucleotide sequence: TGCAGCTTTGAGAGAGACACAGATACGCAGTATTTT.

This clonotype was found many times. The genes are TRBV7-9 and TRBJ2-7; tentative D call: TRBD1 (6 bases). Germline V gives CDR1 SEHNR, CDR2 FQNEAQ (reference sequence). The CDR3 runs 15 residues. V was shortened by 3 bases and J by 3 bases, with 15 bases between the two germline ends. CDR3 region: CASSFEGRGNYEQYF. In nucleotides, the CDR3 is TGTGCCAGCAGCTTTGAAGGCAGGGGTAACTACGAGCAGTACTTC. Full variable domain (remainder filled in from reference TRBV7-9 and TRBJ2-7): DTGVSQNPRHKITKRGQNVTFRCDPISEHNRLYWYRQTLGQGPEFLTYFQNEAQLEKSRLLSDRFSAERPKGSFSTLEIQRTEQGDSAMYLCASSFEGRGNYEQYFGPGTRLTVT.